The 4 T cell receptor beta chains below were found in one sample sequenced in a study of control samples from healthy donors and cancer patients. TCRdb keeps only in-frame clones here, not all; method: immunoSEQ multiplex PCR. The data show 150,000 to 200,000 clones, with about 93% seen just once and approximately 0.7% held by the top ten. Sequenced: blood. Every receptor here comes from a woman aged 25 to 45 in good health.

The chain uses TRBV18 and TRBJ1-5, with D possibly being TRBD1 (6 bases). Germline values: CDR1 KGHSH, CDR2 LQKENI. This CDR3 is built from 15 residues. V lost 2 bases to trimming and J lost 6 bases, with 14 bases between them. DNA of the CDR3: TGTGCCAGCTCACCAAACAGGGTGTTTGGTCAGCCCCAGCATTTT. Its protein product is CASSPNRVFGQPQHF. Complete variable domain (other parts from reference TRBV18 and TRBJ1-5): NAGVMQNPRHLVRRRGQEARLRCSPMKGHSHVYWYRQLPEEGLKFMVYLQKENIIDESGMPKERFSAEFPKEGPSILRIQQVVRGDSAAYFCASSPNRVFGQPQHFGDGTRLSIL.

The J gene is TRBJ2-1, the V gene TRBV11-3, with 9 positions matching TRBD1. The ends lost 1 base at V and 3 bases at J; junction bases unmatched: 4. The CDR3 loop spans 16 amino acids. The germline V gene encodes CDR1 SGHNT and CDR2 YENEEA. The CDR3 bases are TGTGCCAGCAGCTTAGGTAGGGACAGGGTCTACAATGAGCAGTTCTTC. Encoded protein: CASSLGRDRVYNEQFF.

This sequence joins TRBV27 and TRBJ1-2; D uncertain. The CDR3 extends over 13 amino acids. Between the trimmed V and J ends, which lost 0 bases and 6 bases, there was a span of 8 bases. CDR1 is MNHEY and CDR2 is SMNVEV in the germline V gene (reference sequence). The CDR3: CASSLSLGNGYTF. The DNA of the CDR3 is TGTGCCAGCAGTTTATCCCTGGGGAATGGCTACACCTTC.

This clone was seen only once. The rearrangement links TRBV5-1 to TRBJ1-6, with 9 bases that match TRBD1. The ends lost 2 bases at V and 10 bases at J; junction bases unmatched: 10. The CDR3 spans 16 residues. Germline CDR1 SGHRS, CDR2 YFSETQ. CDR3 sequence (DNA): TGCGCCAGCAGCTTCCGTCCGGGACAGGGTCACTCACCCCTCCACTTT. Its translation: CASSFRPGQGHSPLHF.